This TCR beta chain was captured in a study of Graves' ophthalmopathy and Graves' hyperthyroidism. Study-wide results and caveats: Most thyroid-expanded clonotypes exceeding 0.001 frequency were also found in blood.

This clonotype was recorded many times. The antigen is not known. Diagnosis relied on clinical symptoms, serum thyroxine, TRAb, thyroid ultrasound and orbital computed tomography. Germline V gene sequence: CDR1 SQVTM, CDR2 ANQGSEA. The CDR3 is 15 residues long. Trimming left V 1 base short and J 4 bases short, with 17 bases between. The TCR beta CDR3 regions underwent amplification from RNA transcripts. HTBI primers were used in a first-round RT-PCR, which preceded a second-round multiplex PCR. TCRdb re-called the multiplex PCR reads with MiXCR, one entry per CDR3 protein. This sample carries some 750,000 distinct CDR3 sequences, approximately 40% of them seen once, and the ten largest clones take 44%.

Sequenced: peripheral blood. The V gene is TRBV29-1, the J gene TRBJ2-7, with D perhaps given as TRBD1 or TRBD2 (5 bases each). The sequence was obtained from an adult man with Graves' ophthalmopathy. DNA for the CDR3: TGCAGCGTTGAAGGCGGCAGGGAGAAGGGATACGAGCAGTACTTC. Amino acids: CSVEGGREKGYEQYF.